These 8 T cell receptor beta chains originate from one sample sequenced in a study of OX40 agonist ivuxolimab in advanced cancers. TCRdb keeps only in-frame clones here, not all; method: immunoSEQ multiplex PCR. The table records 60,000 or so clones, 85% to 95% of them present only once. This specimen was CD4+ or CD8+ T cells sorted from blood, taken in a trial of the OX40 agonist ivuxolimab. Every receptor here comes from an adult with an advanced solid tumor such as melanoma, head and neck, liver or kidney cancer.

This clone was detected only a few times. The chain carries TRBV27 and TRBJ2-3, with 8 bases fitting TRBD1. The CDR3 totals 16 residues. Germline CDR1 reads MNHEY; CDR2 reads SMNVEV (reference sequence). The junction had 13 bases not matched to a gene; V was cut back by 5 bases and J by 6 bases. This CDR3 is CASSLNGQGRSDTQYF. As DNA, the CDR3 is TGTGCCAGCAGTCTAAACGGACAGGGACGTTCCGATACGCAGTATTTT.

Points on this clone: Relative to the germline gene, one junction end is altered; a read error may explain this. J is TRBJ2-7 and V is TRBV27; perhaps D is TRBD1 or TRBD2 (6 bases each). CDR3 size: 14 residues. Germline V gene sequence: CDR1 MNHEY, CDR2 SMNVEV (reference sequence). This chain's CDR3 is CASKTGAGHYGQYF. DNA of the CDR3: TGTGCCAGCAAGACAGGTGCGGGACACTACGGGCAGTACTTC.

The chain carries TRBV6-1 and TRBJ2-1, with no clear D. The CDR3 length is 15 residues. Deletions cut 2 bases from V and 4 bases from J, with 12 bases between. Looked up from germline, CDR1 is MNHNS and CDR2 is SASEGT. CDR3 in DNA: TGTGCCAGCAGTGAACCGGACGCAGGATACAATGAGCAGTTCTTC. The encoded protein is CASSEPDAGYNEQFF.

CDR3 residues: CATSKRTGSYNEQFF. CDR3 DNA sequence: TGTGCCACCAGCAAACGGACAGGGTCCTACAATGAGCAGTTCTTC. This chain links TRBV15 with TRBJ2-1; 8 nucleotides align to TRBD1. Germline CDR1 is LNHNV and CDR2 is YYDKDF (reference sequence). Losses at the gene ends were 4 bases for V and 1 base for J; bases not matched to a gene: 3. The CDR3 runs 15 residues.

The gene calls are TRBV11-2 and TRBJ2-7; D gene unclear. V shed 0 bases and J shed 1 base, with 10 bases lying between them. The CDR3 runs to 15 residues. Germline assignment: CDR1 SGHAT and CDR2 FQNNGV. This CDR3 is CASSLERSDSYEQYF. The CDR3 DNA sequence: TGTGCCAGCAGCTTAGAGAGGTCGGATTCCTACGAGCAGTACTTC.

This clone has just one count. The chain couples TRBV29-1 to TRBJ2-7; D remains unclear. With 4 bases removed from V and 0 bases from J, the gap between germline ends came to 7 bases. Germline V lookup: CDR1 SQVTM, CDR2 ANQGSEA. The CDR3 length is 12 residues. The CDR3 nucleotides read TGCAGCGTTGTGGCAGGCTCCTACGAGCAGTACTTC. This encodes CSVVAGSYEQYF.

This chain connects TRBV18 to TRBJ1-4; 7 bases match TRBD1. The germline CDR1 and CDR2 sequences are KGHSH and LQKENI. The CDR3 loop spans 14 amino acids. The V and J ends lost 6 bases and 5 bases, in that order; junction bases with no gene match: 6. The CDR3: CASSPTGDNEKLFF. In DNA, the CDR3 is TGTGCCAGCTCGCCCACAGGGGACAATGAAAAACTGTTTTTT.

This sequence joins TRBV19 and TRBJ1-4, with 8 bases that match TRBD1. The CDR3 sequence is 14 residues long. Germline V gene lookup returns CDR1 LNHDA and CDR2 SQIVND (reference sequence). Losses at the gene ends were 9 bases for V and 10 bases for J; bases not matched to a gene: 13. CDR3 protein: CASASGQDYRKLFF. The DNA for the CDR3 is TGTGCCAGCGCCTCGGGACAGGATTACAGAAAACTGTTTTTT. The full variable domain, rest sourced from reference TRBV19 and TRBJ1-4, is DGGITQSPKYLFRKEGQNVTLSCEQNLNHDAMYWYRQDPGQGLRLIYYSQIVNDFQKGDIAEGYSVSREKKESFPLTVTSAQKNPTAFYLCASASGQDYRKLFFGSGTQLSVL.